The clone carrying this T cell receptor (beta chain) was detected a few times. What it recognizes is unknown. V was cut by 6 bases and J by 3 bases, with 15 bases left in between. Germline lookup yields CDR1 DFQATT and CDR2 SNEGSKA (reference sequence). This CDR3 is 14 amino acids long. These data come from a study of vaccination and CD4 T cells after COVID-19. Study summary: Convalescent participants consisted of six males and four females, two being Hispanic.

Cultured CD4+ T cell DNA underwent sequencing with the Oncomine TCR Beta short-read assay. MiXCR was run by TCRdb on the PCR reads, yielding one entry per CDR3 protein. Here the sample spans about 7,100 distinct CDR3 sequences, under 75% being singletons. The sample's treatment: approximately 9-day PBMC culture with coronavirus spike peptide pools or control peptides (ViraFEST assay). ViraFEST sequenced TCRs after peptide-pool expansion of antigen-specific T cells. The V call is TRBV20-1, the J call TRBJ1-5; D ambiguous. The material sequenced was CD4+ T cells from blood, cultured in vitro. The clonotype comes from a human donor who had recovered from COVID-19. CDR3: CSAENVGFNQPQHF. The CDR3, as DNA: TGCAGTGCGGAGAATGTGGGTTTCAATCAGCCCCAGCATTTT.